These 4 T cell receptor beta chains share one sample of origin, sequenced in a study of CD8 T cells in ankylosing spondylitis. Findings of the study overall: Seven to nine highly homologous variants made up a TCR beta motif, and this motif appeared characteristic of ankylosing spondylitis blood.

These TCRs' antigens remain unknown. TCRdb analysed the 5' RACE reads with MiXCR anew, one entry per CDR3 protein. The repertoire holds approximately 220,000 distinct CDR3 sequences, with about 18% as singletons. Sequenced: blood, either unsorted or a sorted T cell fraction (not recorded which). These receptors were collected from a male donor with ankylosing spondylitis.

The CDR3 coding sequence is TGCGCCAGCAGCAGCTTTTTCGCGGGAGAGACCCAGTACTTC. It encodes CASSSFFAGETQYF. The J gene is TRBJ2-5, the V gene TRBV10-2; D is possibly TRBD2 (5 bases). From germline, CDR1 is WSHSY and CDR2 SAAADI. V was cut by 6 bases and J by 4 bases, with 15 bases left in between. This CDR3 comprises 14 residues.

The V call is TRBV12-3 or TRBV12-4, the J call TRBJ2-5, with 11 bases fitting TRBD1. The CDR3 loop spans 17 amino acids. J lost 5 bases, V lost 5 bases, and 13 bases had no gene match. For the CDR3, the DNA is TGTGCCAGCAGTCCCCGGCCCGGACAGGGGGCATTGGAGACCCAGTACTTC. It is translated as CASSPRPGQGALETQYF.

The table lists this clonotype with a few counts. The chain is built from TRBV6-5 and TRBJ2-1, with 16 bases matching TRBD2. V gave up 5 bases and J gave up 3 bases; unmatched junction bases: 7. Germline CDR1 is MNHEY and CDR2 is SVGAGI. The CDR3 extends over 18 amino acids. The CDR3 sequence: CASSTPGLAGGDYNEQFF. The CDR3, as DNA: TGTGCCAGCAGTACTCCGGGACTAGCGGGGGGGGACTACAATGAGCAGTTCTTC.

The chain's CDR3 is CSVEDRDGNTEAFF. The CDR3 coding sequence is TGCAGCGTTGAAGACAGGGATGGGAACACTGAAGCTTTCTTT. The gene calls are TRBV29-1 and TRBJ1-1; possible D gene TRBD1, 5 bases. With 0 bases removed from V and 1 base from J, the gap between germline ends came to 9 bases. CDR3 length: 14 amino acids. CDR1 and CDR2 from the germline V gene are SQVTM and ANQGSEA. The full variable domain, with the rest looked up from reference TRBV29-1 and TRBJ1-1, is SAVISQKPSRDICQRGTSLTIQCQVDSQVTMMFWYRQQPGQSLTLIATANQGSEATYESGFVIDKFPISRPNLTFSTLTVSNMSPEDSSIYLCSVEDRDGNTEAFFGQGTRLTVV.